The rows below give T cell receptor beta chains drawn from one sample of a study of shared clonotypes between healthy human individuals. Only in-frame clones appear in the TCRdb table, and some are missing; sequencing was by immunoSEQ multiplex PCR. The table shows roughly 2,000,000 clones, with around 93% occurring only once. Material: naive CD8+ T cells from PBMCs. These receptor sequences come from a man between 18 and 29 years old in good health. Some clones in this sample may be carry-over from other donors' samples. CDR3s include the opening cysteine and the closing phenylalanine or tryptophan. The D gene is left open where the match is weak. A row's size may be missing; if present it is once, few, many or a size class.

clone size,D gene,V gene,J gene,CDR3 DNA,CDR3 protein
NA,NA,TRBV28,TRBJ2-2,TGTGCCAGCAGCAACCCGTGGAGTGTTAGGGGGAGTGCCGGGGAGCTGTTTTTT,CASSNPWSVRGSAGELFF
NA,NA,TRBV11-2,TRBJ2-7,TGTGCCAGCAGCTTAGATCGCTTCCTAGCGAAAAGCTACGAGCAGTACTTC,CASSLDRFLAKSYEQYF
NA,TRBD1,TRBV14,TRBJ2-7,TGTGCCAGCAGTCGGATAACAGGGGTCCCCTACGAGCAGTACTTC,CASSRITGVPYEQYF
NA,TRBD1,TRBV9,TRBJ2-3,TGTGCCAGCAGCGTAGACCGGGACAGGAAAAGCACAGATACGCAGTATTTT,CASSVDRDRKSTDTQYF
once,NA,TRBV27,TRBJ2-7,TGTGCCAGCAGAGGGAATTACGGGCCCGAGCCCTTAAACTACGAGCAGTACTTC,CASRGNYGPEPLNYEQYF
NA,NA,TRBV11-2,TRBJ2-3,TGTGCCAGCAGCTTAGTTTTGACAGACCCTAGCACAGATACGCAGTATTTT,CASSLVLTDPSTDTQYF
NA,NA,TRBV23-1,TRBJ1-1,TGCGCCAGCACCTTGCTCAGGGTAGGCGCTTTCTTT,CASTLLRVGAFF
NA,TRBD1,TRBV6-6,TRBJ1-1,TGTGCCAGCAGTCATCTAACCGGGACAGGGGGTGAAGCTTTCTTT,CASSHLTGTGGEAFF
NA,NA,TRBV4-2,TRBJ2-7,TGTGCCAGCAGCCAAGATTTACCCGGGGAGGCGATCTCCTACGAGCAGTACTTC,CASSQDLPGEAISYEQYF
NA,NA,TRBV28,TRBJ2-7,TGTGCCAGCAGTTTACTCGACAGAACCTACGAGCAGTACTTC,CASSLLDRTYEQYF
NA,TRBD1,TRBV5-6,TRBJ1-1,TGTGCCAGCAGCCCAGGGACAGGGGTTATTTTCTTT,CASSPGTGVIFF
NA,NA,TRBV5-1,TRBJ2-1,TGCGCCAGCAGCTTGTCGATGGGATACAATGAGCAGTTCTTC,CASSLSMGYNEQFF
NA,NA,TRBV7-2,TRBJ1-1,TGTGCCAGCAGCTACCTGCATGGCACTGAAGCTTTCTTT,CASSYLHGTEAFF
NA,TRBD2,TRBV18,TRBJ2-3,TGTGCCAGCTCACCTTACCCCCGGACTAGCGGCACAGATACGCAGTATTTT,CASSPYPRTSGTDTQYF
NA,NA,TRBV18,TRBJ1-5,TGTGCCAGCTCACCAAGCTTCCGGGTTGGCAATCAGCCCCAGCATTTT,CASSPSFRVGNQPQHF
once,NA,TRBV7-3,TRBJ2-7,TGTGCCAGCAGCTTAGCAGGGGGGGCCTACGAGCAGTACTTC,CASSLAGGAYEQYF
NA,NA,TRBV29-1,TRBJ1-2,TGCAGCGTGGTACAGGTGGCGAGTGGCTACACCTTC,CSVVQVASGYTF
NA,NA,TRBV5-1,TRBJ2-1,TGCGCCAGCAGCTTGACTGACAGTAAGCAGTTCTTC,CASSLTDSKQFF
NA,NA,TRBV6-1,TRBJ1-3,TGTGCCAGCAGTGAGACAGCAGGAAACACCATATATTTT,CASSETAGNTIYF
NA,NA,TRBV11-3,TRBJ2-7,TGTGCCAGCAGCTTAGGAGGTAGATACCCCTACGAGCAGTACTTC,CASSLGGRYPYEQYF
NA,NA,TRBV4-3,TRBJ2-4,TGCGCCAGCAGCCAAGATAGTGGGGGTAGCATTCAGTACTTC,CASSQDSGGSIQYF
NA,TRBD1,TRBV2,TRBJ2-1,TGTGCCAGCAGTGAAGCGCTTCACGGACAGGGGGCGGATGAGCAGTTCTTC,CASSEALHGQGADEQFF
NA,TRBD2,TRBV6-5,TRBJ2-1,TGTGCCAGCAGTTCAGGGACTAGCGGGATGTATGAGCAGTTCTTC,CASSSGTSGMYEQFF
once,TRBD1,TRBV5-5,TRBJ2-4,TGTGCCAGCAGCTTGGGCCCTCGGACAGGGCTCACCAAAAACATTCAGTACTTC,CASSLGPRTGLTKNIQYF
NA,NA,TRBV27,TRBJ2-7,TGTGCCAGCAGTTTATCGTTTGAACGGGAATTAGTCTCCGAGCAGTACTTC,CASSLSFERELVSEQYF
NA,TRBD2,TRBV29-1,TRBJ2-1,TGCAGCGTTGAAGGCGTCGCCGGGACTAGCGGAATTGACTACAATGAGCAGTTCTTC,CSVEGVAGTSGIDYNEQFF
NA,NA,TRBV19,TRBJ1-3,TGTGCCAGTACCCCCGCTGGGTTAAGTGGAAACACCATATATTTT,CASTPAGLSGNTIYF
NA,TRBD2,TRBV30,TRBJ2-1,TGTGCCTGGAACGGGAGGCCACGCTCCTACAATGAGCAGTTCTTC,CAWNGRPRSYNEQFF
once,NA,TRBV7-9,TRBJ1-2,TGTGCCAGCAGCTTTTCGGGCGGCCTTAACTATGGCTACACCTTC,CASSFSGGLNYGYTF
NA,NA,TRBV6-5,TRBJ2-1,TGTGCCAGCAGCCTACTCCCCTCTACAATTAGTGAGCAGTTCTTC,CASSLLPSTISEQFF
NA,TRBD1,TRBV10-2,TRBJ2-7,TGCGCCAGCAGCCACTCCGGGACAGGGGTCTACGAGCAGTACTTC,CASSHSGTGVYEQYF
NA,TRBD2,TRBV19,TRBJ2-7,TGTGCCAGTAGTAGAAGTCTAGCGGGAGGGCGCGAGCAGTACTTC,CASSRSLAGGREQYF
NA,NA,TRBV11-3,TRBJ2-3,TGTGCCAGCAGCCCGGGGCGGGGAGGCACAGATACGCAGTATTTT,CASSPGRGGTDTQYF
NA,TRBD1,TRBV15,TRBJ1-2,TGTGCCACCAGCAATGGGGGACAGGGCGACTATGGCTACACCTTC,CATSNGGQGDYGYTF
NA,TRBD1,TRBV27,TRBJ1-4,TGTGCCAGCAGTTGGGACAGGGGGGAAAAACTGTTTTTT,CASSWDRGEKLFF
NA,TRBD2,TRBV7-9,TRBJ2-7,TGTGCCAGCAGCTCTTTGACTAGCGGGAGAGGGGGGTACGAGCAGTACTTC,CASSSLTSGRGGYEQYF
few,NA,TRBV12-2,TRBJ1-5,TGTGCAAGTCGCTCGGAGACAGACCATAGCAATCAGCCCCAGCATTTT,CASRSETDHSNQPQHF
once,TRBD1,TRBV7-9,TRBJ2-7,TGTGCCAGCAGCGGGGAGACAGGGGACAGCTCCTACGAGCAGTACTTC,CASSGETGDSSYEQYF
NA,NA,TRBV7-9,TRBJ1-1,TGTGCTCTCGAAGGGGGCACTGAAGCTTTCTTT,CALEGGTEAFF
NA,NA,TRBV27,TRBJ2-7,TGTGCCAGCAGTTTTATAAACCCAGGGATGAGTGGGGGCTACGAGCAGTACTTC,CASSFINPGMSGGYEQYF
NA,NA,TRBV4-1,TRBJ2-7,TGCGCCAGCAGCCAAGATCCGGGTGATGGCTACTACGAGCAGTACTTC,CASSQDPGDGYYEQYF
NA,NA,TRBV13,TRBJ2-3,TGTGCCAGCAATATAGCGGAGAGCACAGATACGCAGTATTTT,CASNIAESTDTQYF
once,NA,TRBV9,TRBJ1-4,TGTGCCAGCAGCGTCTGGGGGGCGGTGGGTGAAAAACTGTTTTTT,CASSVWGAVGEKLFF
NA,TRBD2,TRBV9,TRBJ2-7,TGTGCCAGCGGGTCGTTAGCGGGAGACCAGTACTTC,CASGSLAGDQYF
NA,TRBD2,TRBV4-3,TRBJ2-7,TGCGCCAGCAGCCAAGATCGTTGGCGGGAGGAAAGCTACGAGCAGTACTTC,CASSQDRWREESYEQYF
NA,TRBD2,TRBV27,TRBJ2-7,TGTGCCAGCAGTATCCTAGCGGGAGACCACGAGCAGTACTTC,CASSILAGDHEQYF
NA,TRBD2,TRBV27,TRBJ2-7,TGTGCCAGCGGGGAGGGACTCCGTCAGTACTTC,CASGEGLRQYF